The next 13 T cell receptor beta chains were all read from a single sample in a study of shared clonotypes between healthy human individuals. As defined, naive CD8 cells were CD45RO-negative and positively selected for CCR7, with terminally differentiated effector memory CD45RA+ cells excluded. Some clones are missing from TCRdb's copy, which holds only in-frame ones; the method was immunoSEQ multiplex PCR. Here the sample spans about 2 million clones, less than 95% being singletons. The sequenced sample consisted of naive CD8+ T cells sorted from blood. The source is a man aged 18 to 30 in good health.

The rearrangement links TRBV6-6 to TRBJ2-6, with 10 bases identical to TRBD1. This CDR3 contains 15 residues. Germline lookup yields CDR1 MNHNY and CDR2 SVGAGI (reference sequence). Trimming at V came to 0 bases and at J to 12 bases, leaving 5 bases not matched to a gene. CDR3 amino acids: CASSYSGTGDPVLTF. The CDR3 coding sequence is TGTGCCAGCAGTTACTCCGGGACAGGGGACCCCGTCCTGACTTTC.

CDR3 residues: CASSDSSVSGPGELFF. DNA of the CDR3: TGTGCCAGCAGTGACTCGAGCGTTTCTGGGCCCGGGGAGCTGTTTTTT. The genes are TRBV6-4 and TRBJ2-2; D uncertain. The germline V gene encodes CDR1 MRHNA and CDR2 SNTAGT. Between the trimmed V and J ends, which lost 0 bases and 6 bases, there was a span of 14 bases. The CDR3 contains 16 residues.

This chain joins TRBV27 and TRBJ2-1; 8 bases fit TRBD1. The CDR3 is 15 residues long. Germline lookup yields CDR1 MNHEY and CDR2 SMNVEV (reference sequence). V lost 5 bases and J lost 6; bases outside the gene matches: 9. CDR3 protein: CASSPMVTGANEQFF. The CDR3 DNA sequence: TGTGCCAGCAGTCCGATGGTGACAGGGGCCAATGAGCAGTTCTTC.

Details on this clone: The sample carries other DNA sequences with the same CDR3. The CDR3 bases are TGTGCCAGCAGTTTATCGGGCCTAAACGAGCAGTACTTC. Residues: CASSLSGLNEQYF. V usage is TRBV27 and J usage is TRBJ2-7; D is unclear. Per the germline V gene, CDR1 is MNHEY and CDR2 is SMNVEV (reference sequence). This CDR3 comprises 13 residues. Deletions cut 0 bases from V and 5 bases from J, with 8 bases between.

The chain has TRBV27 and TRBJ2-6; no reliable D call. The CDR3 is made up of 16 amino acids. Per the germline V gene, CDR1 is MNHEY and CDR2 is SMNVEV (reference sequence). Trimming removed 4 bases from V and 0 bases from J, with 10 bases in between. The CDR3 is CASSSQTVSGANVLTF. CDR3 sequence (DNA): TGTGCCAGCAGTTCCCAGACGGTCTCTGGGGCCAACGTCCTGACTTTC.

On this clone: The germline gene is not matched at one end of the junction; a read error may be the cause. The rearrangement joins TRBV7-7 to TRBJ2-1; D is possibly TRBD2 (6 bases). CDR3 size: 15 residues. Germline lookup yields CDR1 SSHAT and CDR2 FNYEAQ (reference sequence). Here the CDR3 DNA reads TGTGCTAGCAGCCCGAGACTAGGGTTGGACAATGAGCAGTTCTTC. This gives the protein CASSPRLGLDNEQFF.

The chain has TRBV5-4 and TRBJ2-7; D perhaps matches TRBD2 (6 bases). CDR3 size: 12 residues. The V gene lost 3 bases and the J gene lost 7 bases, with 11 bases spanning the gap. Germline values: CDR1 SGHNT, CDR2 YYREEE (reference sequence). CDR3 nucleotides: TGTGCCAGCAGCTGGGACTGGAGTGAGCAGTACTTC. It yields the protein CASSWDWSEQYF.

This chain links TRBV7-9 with TRBJ2-1, with 12 positions matching TRBD2. Trimming took 3 bases from V and 4 from J; bases not matched to a gene: 4. Germline-derived CDR1 and CDR2 are SEHNR and FQNEAQ (reference sequence). The CDR3 is 16 residues long. CDR3 in amino acids: CASSFILAGGYNEQFF. In nucleotides, the CDR3 is TGTGCCAGCAGCTTCATACTAGCGGGGGGATACAATGAGCAGTTCTTC.

The rearrangement links TRBV5-4 to TRBJ1-1, with 7 bases fitting TRBD1. The CDR3 covers 14 residues. Trimming took 3 bases from V and 4 from J; bases not matched to a gene: 6. Germline V gene data show CDR1 as SGHNT and CDR2 as YYREEE (reference sequence). The DNA for the CDR3 is TGTGCCAGCAGCTCCCCTCCAGGGGGCACTGAAGCTTTCTTT. Its protein is CASSSPPGGTEAFF.

A single count supports this clone. This sequence joins TRBV6-6 and TRBJ2-1; TRBD1 or TRBD2 may be the D gene (6 bases each). V was pared by 6 bases and J by 3 bases, with 18 bases between. Per the germline V gene, CDR1 is MNHNY and CDR2 is SVGAGI (reference sequence). This CDR3 has 16 amino acids. The CDR3 protein is CASSLTGWGVYNEQFF. The CDR3 nucleotides are TGTGCCAGCAGCCTGACAGGCTGGGGGGTCTACAATGAGCAGTTCTTC.

This chain joins TRBV9 and TRBJ2-3, with D tentatively TRBD2 (5 bases). V was trimmed by 0 bases and J by 3 bases, leaving 14 bases between them. The germline CDR1 and CDR2 sequences are SGDLS and YYNGEE. This CDR3 contains 16 residues. The CDR3 protein is CASSVGPSPSTDTQYF. CDR3 coding DNA: TGTGCCAGCAGCGTAGGCCCTAGCCCAAGTACAGATACGCAGTATTTT.

The CDR3 reads CSVEAGDSLAGGLRADTQYF. CDR3 sequence (DNA): TGCAGCGTTGAAGCAGGGGACAGTCTAGCGGGAGGATTGCGGGCAGATACGCAGTATTTT. V is TRBV29-1 and J is TRBJ2-3; 11 positions match TRBD2. V lost 1 base, J lost 4 bases, and 19 bases stayed unmatched. CDR1 is SQVTM and CDR2 is ANQGSEA in the germline V gene. The CDR3 loop spans 20 amino acids.

The chain combines TRBV27 with TRBJ2-2, with D hard to call. The CDR3 length is 13 residues. V was cut by 5 bases and J by 4 bases, with 8 bases left in between. CDR1 is MNHEY, CDR2 SMNVEV, per germline (reference sequence). For the CDR3, the DNA is TGTGCCAGCAGTGGTTGGGGCACCGGGGAGCTGTTTTTT. This codes for CASSGWGTGELFF.